This entry concerns a single T cell receptor (beta chain). The same CDR3 is also encoded by other DNA sequences in this sample. The method was immunoSEQ multiplex PCR; TCRdb's version includes in-frame clones alone and lacks a portion of them. Of under 2.5 million clones in the sample, approximately 90% are singletons; the top ten hold 0.3% to 0.4%. The entry originates in a study of shared clonotypes between healthy human individuals. The CDR3 length is 15 residues. The J segment lost 4 bases and the V segment lost 5 bases, leaving 5 bases of the junction unmatched. CDR1 SEHNR and CDR2 FQNEAQ come from the germline V gene (reference sequence).

This receptor was taken from a man younger than 35 in good health. Some clones in this sample may be carry-over from other donors' samples. The chain links TRBV7-9 to TRBJ2-1; the match to TRBD2 covers 10 bases. Sequencing was carried out using naive CD4+ T cells from PBMCs. Sample subset: CD45RA+ positively selected. The CDR3 sequence: CASSPGTSAYNEQFF. The CDR3 nucleotides are TGTGCCAGCAGCCCAGGGACTAGCGCATACAATGAGCAGTTCTTC. The full variable domain, in which reference TRBV7-9 and TRBJ2-1 provide the parts outside the CDR3, is DTGVSQNPRHKITKRGQNVTFRCDPISEHNRLYWYRQTLGQGPEFLTYFQNEAQLEKSRLLSDRFSAERPKGSFSTLEIQRTEQGDSAMYLCASSPGTSAYNEQFFGPGTRLTVL.